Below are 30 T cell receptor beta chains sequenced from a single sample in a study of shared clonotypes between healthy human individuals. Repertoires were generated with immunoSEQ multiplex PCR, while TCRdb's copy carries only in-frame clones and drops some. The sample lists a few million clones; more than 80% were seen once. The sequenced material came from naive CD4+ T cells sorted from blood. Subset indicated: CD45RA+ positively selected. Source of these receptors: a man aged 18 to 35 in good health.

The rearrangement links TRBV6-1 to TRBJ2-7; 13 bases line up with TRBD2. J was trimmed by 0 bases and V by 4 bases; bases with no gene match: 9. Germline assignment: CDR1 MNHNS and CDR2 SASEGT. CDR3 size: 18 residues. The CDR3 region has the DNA TGTGCCAGCAGTGTACGGACTAGCGGGGGCCGAAGCTCCTACGAGCAGTACTTC. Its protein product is CASSVRTSGGRSSYEQYF.

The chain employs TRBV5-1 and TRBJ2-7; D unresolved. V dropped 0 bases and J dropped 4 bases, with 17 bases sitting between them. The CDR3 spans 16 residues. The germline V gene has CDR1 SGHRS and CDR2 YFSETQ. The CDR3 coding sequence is TGCGCCAGCAGCTTGGAACCCGCAGGAGTTTCTTACGAGCAGTACTTC. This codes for CASSLEPAGVSYEQYF. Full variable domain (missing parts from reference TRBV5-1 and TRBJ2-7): KAGVTQTPRYLIKTRGQQVTLSCSPISGHRSVSWYQQTPGQGLQFLFEYFSETQRNKGNFPGRFSGRQFSNSRSEMNVSTLELGDSALYLCASSLEPAGVSYEQYFGPGTRLTVT.

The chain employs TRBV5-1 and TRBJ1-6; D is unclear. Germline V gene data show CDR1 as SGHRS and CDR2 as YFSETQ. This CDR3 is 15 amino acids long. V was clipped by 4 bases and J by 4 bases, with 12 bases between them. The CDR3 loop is CASSPGMTYNSPLHF. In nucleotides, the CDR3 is TGCGCCAGCAGCCCTGGAATGACTTATAATTCACCCCTCCACTTT.

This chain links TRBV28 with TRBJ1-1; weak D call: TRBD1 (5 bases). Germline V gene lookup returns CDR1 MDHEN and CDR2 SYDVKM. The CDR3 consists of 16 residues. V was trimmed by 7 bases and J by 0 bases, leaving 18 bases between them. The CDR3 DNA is TGTGCCAGCACCCCGGGAGGGGAAGTCCTGAACACTGAAGCTTTCTTT. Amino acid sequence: CASTPGGEVLNTEAFF.

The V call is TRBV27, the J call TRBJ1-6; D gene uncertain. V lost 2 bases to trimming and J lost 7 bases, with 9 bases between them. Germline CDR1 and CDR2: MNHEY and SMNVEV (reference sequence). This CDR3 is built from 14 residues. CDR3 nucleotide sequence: TGTGCCAGCAGTTTAGTACTCGGAAATTCACCCCTCCACTTT. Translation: CASSLVLGNSPLHF.

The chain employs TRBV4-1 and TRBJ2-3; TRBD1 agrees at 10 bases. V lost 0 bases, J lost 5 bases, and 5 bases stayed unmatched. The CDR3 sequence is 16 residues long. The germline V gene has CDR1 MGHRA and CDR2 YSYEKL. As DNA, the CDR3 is TGCGCCAGCAGCCAAGAGAGGACAGGGGGTATAGATACGCAGTATTTT. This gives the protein CASSQERTGGIDTQYF.

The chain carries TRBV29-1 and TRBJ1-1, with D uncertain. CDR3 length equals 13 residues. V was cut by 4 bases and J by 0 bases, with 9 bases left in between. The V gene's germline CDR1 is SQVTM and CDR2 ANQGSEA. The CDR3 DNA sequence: TGCAGCGTTGTAAGGACGGTGAACACTGAAGCTTTCTTT. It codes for CSVVRTVNTEAFF.

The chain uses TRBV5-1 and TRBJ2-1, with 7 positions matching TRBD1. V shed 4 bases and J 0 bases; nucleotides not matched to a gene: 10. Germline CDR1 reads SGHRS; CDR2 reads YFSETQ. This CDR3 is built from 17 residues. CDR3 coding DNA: TGCGCCAGCAGCACGGACAGGCCTGGGAGCTCCTACAATGAGCAGTTCTTC. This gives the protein CASSTDRPGSSYNEQFF.

The CDR3 nucleotides are TGTGCCAGCAGTGAGGGAGGCGGGTCACGTGAAAAACTGTTTTTT. Amino acid sequence: CASSEGGGSREKLFF. V and J are TRBV6-1 and TRBJ1-4, with unresolved D. The CDR3 is 15 residues long. Trimming cost V 3 bases and J 7 bases, with 15 bases left between them. Per the germline V gene, CDR1 is MNHNS and CDR2 is SASEGT.

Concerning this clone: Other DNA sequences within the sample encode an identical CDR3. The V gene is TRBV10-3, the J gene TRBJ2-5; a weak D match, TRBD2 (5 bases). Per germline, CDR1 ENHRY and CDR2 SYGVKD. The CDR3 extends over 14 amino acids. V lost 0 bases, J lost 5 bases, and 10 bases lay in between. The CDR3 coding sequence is TGTGCCATCAGTGAGTCGCGGACGGGGGAGACCCAGTACTTC. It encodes CAISESRTGETQYF.

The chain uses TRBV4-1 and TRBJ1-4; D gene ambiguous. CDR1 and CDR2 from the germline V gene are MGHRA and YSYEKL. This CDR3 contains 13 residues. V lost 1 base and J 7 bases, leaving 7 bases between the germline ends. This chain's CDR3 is CASSQGALEKLFF. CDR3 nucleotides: TGCGCCAGCAGCCAAGGCGCCCTTGAAAAACTGTTTTTT.

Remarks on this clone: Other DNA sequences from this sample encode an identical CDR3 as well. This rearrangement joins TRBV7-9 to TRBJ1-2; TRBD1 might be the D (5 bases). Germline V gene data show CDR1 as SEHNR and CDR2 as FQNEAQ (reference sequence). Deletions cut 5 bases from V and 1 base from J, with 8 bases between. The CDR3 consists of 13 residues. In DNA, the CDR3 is TGTGCCAGCAGCCTTCAGGGTAACTATGGCTACACCTTC. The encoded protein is CASSLQGNYGYTF. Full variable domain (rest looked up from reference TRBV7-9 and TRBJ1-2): DTGVSQNPRHKITKRGQNVTFRCDPISEHNRLYWYRQTLGQGPEFLTYFQNEAQLEKSRLLSDRFSAERPKGSFSTLEIQRTEQGDSAMYLCASSLQGNYGYTFGSGTRLTVV.

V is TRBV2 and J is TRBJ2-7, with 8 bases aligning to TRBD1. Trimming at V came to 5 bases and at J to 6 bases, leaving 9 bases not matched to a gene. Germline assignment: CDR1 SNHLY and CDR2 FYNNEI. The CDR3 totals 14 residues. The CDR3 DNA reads TGTGCCAGCAGTAAAGACAGGGGTTGGGGCGAGCAGTACTTC. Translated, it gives CASSKDRGWGEQYF.

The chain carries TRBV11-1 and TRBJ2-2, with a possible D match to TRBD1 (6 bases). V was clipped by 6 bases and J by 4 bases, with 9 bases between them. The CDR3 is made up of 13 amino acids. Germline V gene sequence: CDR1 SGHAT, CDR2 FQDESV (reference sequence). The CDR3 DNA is TGTGCCAGCAGTACAGGGACCACCGGGGAGCTGTTTTTT. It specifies CASSTGTTGELFF.

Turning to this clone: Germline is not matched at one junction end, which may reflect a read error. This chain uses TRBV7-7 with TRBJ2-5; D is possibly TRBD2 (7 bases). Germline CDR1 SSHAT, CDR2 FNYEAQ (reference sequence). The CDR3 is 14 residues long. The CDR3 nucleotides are TGTGCTAGCAGCTTAGATCGGGGGGCGGGGACCCAGTACTTC. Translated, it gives CASSLDRGAGTQYF.

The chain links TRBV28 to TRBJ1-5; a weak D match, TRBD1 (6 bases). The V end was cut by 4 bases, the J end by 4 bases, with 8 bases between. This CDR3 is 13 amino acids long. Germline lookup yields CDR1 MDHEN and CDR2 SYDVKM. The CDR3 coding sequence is TGTGCCAGCAGTTCGGACAGAAATCAGCCCCAGCATTTT. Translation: CASSSDRNQPQHF.

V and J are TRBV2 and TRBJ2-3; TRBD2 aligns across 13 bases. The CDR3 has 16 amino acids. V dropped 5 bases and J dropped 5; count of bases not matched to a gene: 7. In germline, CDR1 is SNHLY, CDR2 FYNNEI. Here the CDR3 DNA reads TGTGCCAGCAGTCGTACTAGCGGGAGGGCCGTAGATACGCAGTATTTT. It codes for CASSRTSGRAVDTQYF.

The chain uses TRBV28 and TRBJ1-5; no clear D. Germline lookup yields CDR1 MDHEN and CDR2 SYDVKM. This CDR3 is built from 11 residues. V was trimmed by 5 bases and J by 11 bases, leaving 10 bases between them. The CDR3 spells CASSHSPAQHF. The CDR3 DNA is TGTGCCAGCAGTCACAGCCCCGCCCAGCATTTT.

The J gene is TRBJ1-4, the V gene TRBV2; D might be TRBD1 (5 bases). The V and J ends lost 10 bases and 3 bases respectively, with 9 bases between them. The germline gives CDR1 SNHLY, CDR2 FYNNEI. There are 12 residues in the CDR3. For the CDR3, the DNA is TGTGCCACGGCAGGGCCTAATGAAAAACTGTTTTTT. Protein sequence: CATAGPNEKLFF.

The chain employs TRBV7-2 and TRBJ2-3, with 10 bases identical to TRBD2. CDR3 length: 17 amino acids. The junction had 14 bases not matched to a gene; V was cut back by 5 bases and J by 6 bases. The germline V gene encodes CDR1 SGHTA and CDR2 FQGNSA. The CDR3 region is CASSPRMSLAGADTQYF. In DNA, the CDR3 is TGTGCCAGCAGCCCTAGAATGTCCCTAGCGGGAGCGGATACGCAGTATTTT.

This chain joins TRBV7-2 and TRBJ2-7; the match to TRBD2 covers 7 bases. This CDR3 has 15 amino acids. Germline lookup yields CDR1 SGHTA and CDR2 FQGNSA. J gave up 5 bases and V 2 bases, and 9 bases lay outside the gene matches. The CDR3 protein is CASSLIGGSIDEQYF. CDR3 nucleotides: TGTGCCAGCAGCTTAATAGGCGGGAGCATCGACGAGCAGTACTTC.

The CDR3 here is CASSPGTSGRAAEQYF. CDR3 DNA: TGTGCCAGCAGCCCGGGAACTAGCGGGAGGGCCGCCGAGCAGTACTTC. The J gene is TRBJ2-7, the V gene TRBV7-6; TRBD2 agrees at 13 bases. The CDR3 loop spans 16 amino acids. Germline loops: CDR1 SGHVS, CDR2 FNYEAQ. Trimming at V came to 5 bases and at J to 6 bases, leaving 10 bases not matched to a gene.

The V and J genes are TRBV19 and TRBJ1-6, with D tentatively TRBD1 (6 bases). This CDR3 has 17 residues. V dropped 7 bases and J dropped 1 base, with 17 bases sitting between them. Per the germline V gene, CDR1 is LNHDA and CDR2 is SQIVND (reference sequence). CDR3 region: CASNTVLGGSYNSPLHF. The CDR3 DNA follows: TGTGCCAGTAACACCGTTCTAGGGGGATCCTATAATTCACCCCTCCACTTT. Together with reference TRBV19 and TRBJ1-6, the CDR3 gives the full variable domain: DGGITQSPKYLFRKEGQNVTLSCEQNLNHDAMYWYRQDPGQGLRLIYYSQIVNDFQKGDIAEGYSVSREKKESFPLTVTSAQKNPTAFYLCASNTVLGGSYNSPLHFGNGTRLTVT.

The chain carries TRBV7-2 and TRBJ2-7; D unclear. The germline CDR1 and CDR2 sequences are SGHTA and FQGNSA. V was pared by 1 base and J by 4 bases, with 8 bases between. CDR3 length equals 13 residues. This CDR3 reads CASSLVAEYEQYF. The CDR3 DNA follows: TGTGCCAGCAGCTTAGTAGCAGAGTACGAGCAGTACTTC.

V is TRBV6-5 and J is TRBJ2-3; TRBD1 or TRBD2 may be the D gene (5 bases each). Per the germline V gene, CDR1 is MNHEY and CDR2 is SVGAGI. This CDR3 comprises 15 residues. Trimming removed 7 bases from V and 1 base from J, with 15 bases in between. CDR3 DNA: TGTGCCAGCACCCCCTTCGAGGGACGCACAGATACGCAGTATTTT. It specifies CASTPFEGRTDTQYF.

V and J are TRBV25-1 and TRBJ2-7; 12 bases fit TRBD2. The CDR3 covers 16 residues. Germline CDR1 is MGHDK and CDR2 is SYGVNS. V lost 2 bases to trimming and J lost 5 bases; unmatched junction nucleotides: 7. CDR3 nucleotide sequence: TGTGCCAGCAGTGAACCATCGACTAGCGGGAGCGACGAGCAGTACTTC. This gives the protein CASSEPSTSGSDEQYF.

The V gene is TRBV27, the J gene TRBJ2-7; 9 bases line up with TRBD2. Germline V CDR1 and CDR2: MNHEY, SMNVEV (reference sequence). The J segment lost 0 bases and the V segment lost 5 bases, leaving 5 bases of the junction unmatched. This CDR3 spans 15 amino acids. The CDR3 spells CASSLYSGGSYEQYF. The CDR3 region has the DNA TGTGCCAGCAGTCTGTATAGCGGGGGCTCCTACGAGCAGTACTTC.

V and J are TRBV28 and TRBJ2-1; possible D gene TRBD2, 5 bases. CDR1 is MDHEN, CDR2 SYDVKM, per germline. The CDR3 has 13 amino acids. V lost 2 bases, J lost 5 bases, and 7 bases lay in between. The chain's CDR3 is CASSLHGDNEQFF. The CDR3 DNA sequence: TGTGCCAGCAGTTTACACGGGGACAATGAGCAGTTCTTC. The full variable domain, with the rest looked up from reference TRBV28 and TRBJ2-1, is DVKVTQSSRYLVKRTGEKVFLECVQDMDHENMFWYRQDPGLGLRLIYFSYDVKMKEKGDIPEGYSVSREKKERFSLILESASTNQTSMYLCASSLHGDNEQFFGPGTRLTVL.

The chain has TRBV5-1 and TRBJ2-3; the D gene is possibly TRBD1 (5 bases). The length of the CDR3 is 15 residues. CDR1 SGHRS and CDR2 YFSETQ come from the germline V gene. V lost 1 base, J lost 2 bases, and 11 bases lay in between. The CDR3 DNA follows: TGCGCCAGCAGCTTGACAGGCGACCACACAGATACGCAGTATTTT. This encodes CASSLTGDHTDTQYF.

CDR3 sequence (DNA): TGTGCCAGCAGCTTCTCATCCGCGGGGGCTGGAGGCTACACCTTC. This encodes CASSFSSAGAGGYTF. The V and J genes are TRBV5-5 and TRBJ1-2, with a tentative D call TRBD1 (6 bases). V gave up 2 bases and J gave up 8 bases, with 19 bases separating them. CDR3 length: 15 amino acids. Germline loops: CDR1 SGHKS, CDR2 YYEKEE (reference sequence).